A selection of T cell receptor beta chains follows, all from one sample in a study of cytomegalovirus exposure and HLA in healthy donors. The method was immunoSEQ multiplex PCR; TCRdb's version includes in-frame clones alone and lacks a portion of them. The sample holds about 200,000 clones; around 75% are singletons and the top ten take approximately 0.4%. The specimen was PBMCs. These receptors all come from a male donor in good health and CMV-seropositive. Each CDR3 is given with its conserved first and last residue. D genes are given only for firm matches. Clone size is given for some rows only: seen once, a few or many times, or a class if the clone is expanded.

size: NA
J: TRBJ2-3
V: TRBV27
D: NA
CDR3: CASSLSGQGGWADTQYF
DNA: TGTGCCAGCAGTTTGTCAGGACAGGGAGGGTGGGCAGATACGCAGTATTTT

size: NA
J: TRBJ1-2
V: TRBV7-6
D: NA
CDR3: CASSRDSLPPYGYTF
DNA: TGTGCCAGCAGCCGAGACAGCCTACCCCCATATGGCTACACCTTC

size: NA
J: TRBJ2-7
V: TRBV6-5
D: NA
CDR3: CASSRRYEQYF
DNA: TGTGCCAGCAGCCGCCGTTACGAGCAGTACTTC

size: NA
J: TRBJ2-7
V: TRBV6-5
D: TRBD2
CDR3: CASSYGLGLVAYEQYF
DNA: TGTGCCAGCAGTTACGGGCTGGGACTAGTTGCCTACGAGCAGTACTTC

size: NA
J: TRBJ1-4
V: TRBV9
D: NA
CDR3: CASSVDGGRNEKLFF
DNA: TGTGCCAGCAGCGTAGACGGCGGGCGTAATGAAAAACTGTTTTTT

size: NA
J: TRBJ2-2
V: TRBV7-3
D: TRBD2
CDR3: CASSPLAGANTGELFF
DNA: TGTGCCAGCAGTCCGCTAGCGGGGGCGAACACCGGGGAGCTGTTTTTT

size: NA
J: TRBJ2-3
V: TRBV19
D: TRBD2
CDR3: CASRLAGGGDTQYF
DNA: TGTGCCAGTAGATTAGCGGGGGGAGGAGATACGCAGTATTTT

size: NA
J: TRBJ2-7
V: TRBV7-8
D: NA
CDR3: CASSLPAGLIYEQYF
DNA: TGTGCCAGCAGCTTGCCGGCGGGACTGATTTACGAGCAGTACTTC

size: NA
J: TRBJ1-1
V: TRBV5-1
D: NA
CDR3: CASSSQRGGGTEAFF
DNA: TGCGCCAGCAGCTCCCAACGTGGGGGAGGAACTGAAGCTTTCTTT

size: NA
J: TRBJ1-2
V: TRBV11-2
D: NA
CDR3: CASTPPGQSYGYTF
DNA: TGTGCCAGCACCCCACCAGGCCAGAGTTATGGCTACACCTTC

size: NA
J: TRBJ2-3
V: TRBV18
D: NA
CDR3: CASSRNRADTDTQYF
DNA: TGTGCCAGCTCACGGAACAGGGCTGACACAGATACGCAGTATTTT

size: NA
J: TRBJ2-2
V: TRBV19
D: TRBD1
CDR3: CASSSGQDTGELFF
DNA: TGTGCCAGTAGTTCGGGACAGGACACCGGGGAGCTGTTTTTT

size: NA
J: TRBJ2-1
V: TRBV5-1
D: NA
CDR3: CASSLDSSSYNEQFF
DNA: TGCGCCAGCAGCTTGGACTCGAGCTCCTACAATGAGCAGTTCTTC

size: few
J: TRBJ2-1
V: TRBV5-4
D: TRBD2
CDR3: CASSSTALKGLAAYNEQFF
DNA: TGTGCCAGCAGTTCGACCGCTCTCAAGGGACTAGCGGCCTACAATGAGCAGTTCTTC

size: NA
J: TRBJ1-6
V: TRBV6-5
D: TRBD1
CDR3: CASSDRGRSPLHF
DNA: TGTGCCAGCAGTGACAGGGGGCGTTCACCCCTCCACTTT

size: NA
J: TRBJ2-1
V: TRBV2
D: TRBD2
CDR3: CASRPLAALSNEQFF
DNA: TGTGCCAGCAGGCCGCTAGCGGCGCTTAGCAATGAGCAGTTCTTC

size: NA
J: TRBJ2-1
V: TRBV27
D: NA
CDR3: CASSQATYYNEQFF
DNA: TGTGCCAGCAGTCAAGCGACCTATTACAATGAGCAGTTCTTC

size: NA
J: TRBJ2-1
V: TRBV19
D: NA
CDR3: CASRGLSSYNEQFF
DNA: TGTGCCAGTAGGGGGCTGAGCTCCTACAATGAGCAGTTCTTC

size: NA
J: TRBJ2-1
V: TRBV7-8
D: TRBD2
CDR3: CASSSLGLAGAKQFF
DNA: TGTGCCAGCAGCTCCCTAGGACTAGCGGGAGCGAAGCAGTTCTTC

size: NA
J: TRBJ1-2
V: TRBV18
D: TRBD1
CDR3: CASSPLDRANYGYTF
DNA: TGTGCCAGCTCACCACTGGACAGGGCTAACTATGGCTACACCTTC

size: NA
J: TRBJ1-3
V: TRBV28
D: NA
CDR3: CASIPGGSAGNTIYF
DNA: TGTGCCAGCATCCCTGGGGGGTCGGCTGGAAACACCATATATTTT

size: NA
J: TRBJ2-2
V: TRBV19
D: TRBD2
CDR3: CASSPVRTGLAVNTGELFF
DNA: TGTGCCAGTAGTCCTGTCCGAACCGGACTAGCGGTAAACACCGGGGAGCTGTTTTTT

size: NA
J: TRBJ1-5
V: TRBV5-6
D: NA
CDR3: CASSPRGNQPQHF
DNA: TGTGCCAGCAGCCCGAGGGGCAATCAGCCCCAGCATTTT

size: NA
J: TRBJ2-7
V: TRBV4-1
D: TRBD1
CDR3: CASSQGDRLSYEQYF
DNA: TGCGCCAGCAGCCAAGGGGACAGACTGAGCTACGAGCAGTACTTC

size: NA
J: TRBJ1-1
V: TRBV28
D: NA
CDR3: CASSLRSPPEAFF
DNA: TGTGCCAGCAGTTTGAGGAGTCCACCTGAAGCTTTCTTT

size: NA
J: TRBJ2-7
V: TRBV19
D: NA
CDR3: CASSPLRGSYEQYF
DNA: TGTGCCAGTAGTCCCCTTAGAGGGTCCTACGAGCAGTACTTC

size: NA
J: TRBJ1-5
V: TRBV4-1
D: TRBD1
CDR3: CASSQVGQGQNLKHF
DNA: TGCGCCAGCAGCCAAGTCGGACAGGGCCAGAACCTCAAGCATTTT

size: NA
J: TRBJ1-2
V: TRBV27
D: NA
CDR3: CASSLLAGTGYTF
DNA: TGTGCCAGCAGTTTATTGGCCGGGACAGGCTACACCTTC

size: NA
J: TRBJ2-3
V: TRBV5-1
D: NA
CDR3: CASSMTLTSTDTQYF
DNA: TGCGCCAGCAGCATGACACTTACTAGCACAGATACGCAGTATTTT

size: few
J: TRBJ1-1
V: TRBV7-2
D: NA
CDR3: CASSLVGGNTEAFF
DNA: TGTGCCAGCAGCTTAGTAGGGGGTAACACTGAAGCTTTCTTT

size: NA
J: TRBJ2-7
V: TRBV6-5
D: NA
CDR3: CASSYTQGGSYEQYF
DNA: TGTGCCAGCAGTTACACTCAGGGGGGCTCCTACGAGCAGTACTTC

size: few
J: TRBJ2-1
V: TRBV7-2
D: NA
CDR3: CASSLIFDNEQFF
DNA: TGTGCCAGCAGCTTAATTTTCGACAATGAGCAGTTCTTC

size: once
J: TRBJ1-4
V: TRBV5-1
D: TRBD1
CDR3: CASGTGGKPTNEKLFF
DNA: TGCGCCAGCGGGACAGGGGGCAAACCAACTAATGAAAAACTGTTTTTT

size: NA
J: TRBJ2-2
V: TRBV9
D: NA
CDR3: CASSVAFTGELFF
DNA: TGTGCCAGCAGCGTAGCTTTCACCGGGGAGCTGTTTTTT

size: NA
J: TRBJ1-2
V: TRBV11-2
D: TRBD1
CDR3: CASSLVVGGAPYTF
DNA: TGTGCCAGCAGCTTAGTGGTAGGGGGCGCCCCCTACACCTTC

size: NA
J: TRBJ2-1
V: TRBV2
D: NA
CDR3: CASTLPYNEQFF
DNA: TGTGCCAGCACCCTTCCTTACAATGAGCAGTTCTTC

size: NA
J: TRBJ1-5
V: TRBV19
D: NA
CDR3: CASSIEASNQPQHF
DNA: TGTGCCAGTAGTATAGAGGCTTCCAATCAGCCCCAGCATTTT

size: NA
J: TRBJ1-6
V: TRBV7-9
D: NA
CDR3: CASSTQEVYNSPLHF
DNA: TGTGCCAGCAGCACCCAGGAGGTGTATAATTCACCCCTCCACTTT

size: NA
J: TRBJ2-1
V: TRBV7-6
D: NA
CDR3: CASSLGSSSYNEQFF
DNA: TGTGCCAGCAGTTTAGGAAGTAGCTCCTACAATGAGCAGTTCTTC

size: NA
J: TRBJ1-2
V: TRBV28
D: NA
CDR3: CASGLVDYGYTF
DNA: TGTGCCTCGGGACTGGTTGACTATGGCTACACCTTC

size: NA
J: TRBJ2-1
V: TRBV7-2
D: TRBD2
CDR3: CASSSSGYNEQFF
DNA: TGTGCCAGCAGCTCTAGCGGATACAATGAGCAGTTCTTC

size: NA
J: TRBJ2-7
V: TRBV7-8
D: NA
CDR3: CASSLPLSAPDRGIYEQYF
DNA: TGTGCCAGCAGCTTACCACTCTCCGCCCCTGATCGGGGAATCTACGAGCAGTACTTC

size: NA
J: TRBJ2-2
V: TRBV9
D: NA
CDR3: CASSVGAGALLYTGELFF
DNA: TGTGCCAGCAGCGTAGGTGCAGGGGCCTTACTTTACACCGGGGAGCTGTTTTTT

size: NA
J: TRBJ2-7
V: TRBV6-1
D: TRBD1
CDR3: CASSAAGTASRWQYF
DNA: TGTGCCAGCAGCGCCGCCGGGACAGCCAGCCGGTGGCAGTACTTC

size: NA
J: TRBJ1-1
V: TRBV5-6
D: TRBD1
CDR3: CASSLVGQGLSAFF
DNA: TGTGCCAGCAGCTTGGTGGGACAGGGACTTTCGGCTTTCTTT

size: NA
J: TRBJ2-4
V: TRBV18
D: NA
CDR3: CASSPPSRAKNIQYF
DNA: TGTGCCAGCTCACCTCCCTCACGGGCCAAAAACATTCAGTACTTC

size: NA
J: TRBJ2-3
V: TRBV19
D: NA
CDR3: CASSKSWASTDTQYF
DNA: TGTGCCAGTAGTAAGTCCTGGGCTAGCACAGATACGCAGTATTTT

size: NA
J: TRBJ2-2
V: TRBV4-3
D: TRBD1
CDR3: CASSQATGVTGELFF
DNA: TGCGCCAGCAGCCAAGCGACAGGGGTCACCGGGGAGCTGTTTTTT

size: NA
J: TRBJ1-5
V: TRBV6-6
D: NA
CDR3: CASSTPGNQPQHF
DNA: TGTGCCAGCAGTACCCCGGGAAATCAGCCCCAGCATTTT

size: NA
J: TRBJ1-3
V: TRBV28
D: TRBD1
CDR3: CASSLERTGYARNTIYF
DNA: TGTGCCAGCAGTTTAGAGAGGACAGGGTATGCCAGAAACACCATATATTTT

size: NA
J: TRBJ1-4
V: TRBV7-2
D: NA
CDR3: CASSLGPTNEKLFF
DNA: TGTGCCAGCAGCTTGGGGCCAACTAATGAAAAACTGTTTTTT

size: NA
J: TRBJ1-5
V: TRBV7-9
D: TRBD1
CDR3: CSSSSSGQGANQPQHF
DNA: TGTTCCAGCAGCTCCTCGGGTCAGGGGGCAAATCAGCCCCAGCATTTT